These 21 T cell receptor beta chains originate from one sample sequenced in a study of T cells after posttransplantation cyclophosphamide (dated by TCRdb to about 2016). What the treatment or condition label conveys for this sample: high-dose cyclophosphamide on days +3 and +4 as single-agent GVHD prophylaxis. Busulfan and fludarabine conditioning, a related or unrelated marrow graft, and cyclophosphamide on days +3 and +4 were given to PTCy patients. Library creation used the immunoSEQ multiplex PCR assay. This immuneACCESS table, as held by TCRdb, lists in-frame sequences with V and J called but not all clones. Of the missing ones, under half trace to an unresolved V gene in checked studies; the others have no known cause. The table puts about 1,800 clones in this sample, none counted just once. The top ten clones comprise 12% to 15% of the sample. The specimen comprised PBMCs, sampled approximately 35 days after allogeneic stem cell transplant with posttransplant cyclophosphamide. The receptors here all came from a female patient in her 60s who received an allogeneic stem cell transplant from a related donor and was CMV-positive. In patients who had a transplant, some T cells may come from the graft donor.

This clone was seen only a few times. A junction end diverges from the germline sequence, so it may reflect a read error. This chain joins TRBV7-7 and TRBJ2-2; D not certain. Germline V gives CDR1 SSHAT, CDR2 FNYEAQ (reference sequence). The CDR3 length is 13 residues. This chain's CDR3 is CASSLLLAGELFF. CDR3 bases: TGTGCTAGCAGCTTACTATTGGCCGGGGAGCTGTTTTTT.

This clone was observed at least ten times. The rearrangement uses TRBV7-2 and TRBJ2-2; TRBD2 might be the D (6 bases). Between the trimmed V and J ends, which lost 4 bases and 0 bases, there was a span of 18 bases. CDR3 length: 18 amino acids. Germline V CDR1 and CDR2: SGHTA, FQGNSA. CDR3 DNA sequence: TGTGCCAGCAGCTGGGCAATACCGGGACTCTCGAACACCGGGGAGCTGTTTTTT. Translated, it gives CASSWAIPGLSNTGELFF.

This clone was counted ten times or more. The gene calls are TRBV12-3 or TRBV12-4 and TRBJ2-3; tentatively, D is TRBD2 (6 bases). V was trimmed by 2 bases and J by 1 base, leaving 10 bases between them. CDR3 length: 15 residues. The CDR3 nucleotides are TGTGCCAGCAGTTTATTTGCTAGCGGCACAGATACGCAGTATTTT. This translates into CASSLFASGTDTQYF.

This clone was picked up many times. The CDR3, as DNA: TGTGCCAGCAGCCCCCGTGCAGGGCAAGAGACCCAGTACTTC. This translates into CASSPRAGQETQYF. V is TRBV9 and J is TRBJ2-5; TRBD1 might be the D (5 bases). The CDR3 is 14 residues long. Per the germline V gene, CDR1 is SGDLS and CDR2 is YYNGEE. V was cut by 4 bases and J by 2 bases, with 12 bases left in between.

This clone was seen at least ten times. This chain links TRBV19 with TRBJ2-7; 7 bases are shared with TRBD1. CDR1 LNHDA and CDR2 SQIVND come from the germline V gene (reference sequence). J gave up 6 bases and V 4 bases, and 12 bases lay outside the gene matches. The CDR3 totals 15 residues. CDR3 sequence: CASSRGLDRDGEQYF. CDR3 nucleotides: TGTGCCAGTAGTAGGGGCCTTGACAGGGACGGCGAGCAGTACTTC.

This clone came up a few times. Since a much larger clone is just one base distant, this may be a read error. The V call is TRBV5-1, the J call TRBJ1-5; D gene unclear. There are 14 residues in the CDR3. The germline gives CDR1 SGHRS, CDR2 YFSETQ. CDR3 loop: CASSPGGGNRPQHF. As DNA, the CDR3 is TGCGCCAGCAGCCCCGGCGGCGGGAATCGGCCCCAGCATTTT.

The chain recombines TRBV9 with TRBJ2-7; D may be TRBD1 (6 bases). Germline CDR1 reads SGDLS; CDR2 reads YYNGEE. The V end was cut by 3 bases, the J end by 5 bases, with 9 bases between. CDR3 size: 12 residues. The DNA of the CDR3 is TGTGCCAGCAGCGCACAGGGTAACGAGCAGTACTTC. This codes for CASSAQGNEQYF.

This clone is medium-sized (0.01 to 0.1%). CDR3 coding DNA: TGTGCCAGCATCAGGGAGGGAAGCACTGAAGCTTTCTTT. Translating gives CASIREGSTEAFF. The chain recombines TRBV6-5 with TRBJ1-1; D is possibly TRBD1 (5 bases). Germline V gives CDR1 MNHEY, CDR2 SVGAGI. The CDR3 sequence is 13 residues long. Trimming shortened V by 7 bases and J by 4 bases, and 13 bases separated the two germline ends.

This clone occurred many times. The V call is TRBV10-3, the J call TRBJ1-2; TRBD1 agrees at 12 bases. Germline CDR1 is ENHRY and CDR2 is SYGVKD. There are 15 residues in the CDR3. The J segment lost 6 bases and the V segment lost 6 bases, leaving 8 bases of the junction unmatched. The CDR3 sequence is CAIRTGTGGENGYTF. As DNA, the CDR3 is TGTGCCATCAGAACCGGGACAGGGGGCGAGAATGGCTACACCTTC.

This clone is medium-sized (0.01 to 0.1%) in the sample. The gene calls are TRBV7-9 and TRBJ2-3; 9 bases line up with TRBD2. The CDR3 is made up of 15 amino acids. The germline V gene has CDR1 SEHNR and CDR2 FQNEAQ (reference sequence). J gave up 6 bases and V 5 bases, and 9 bases lay outside the gene matches. CDR3 amino acids: CASSTTSGPLDTQYF. Written as DNA, the CDR3 is TGTGCCAGCAGCACCACTAGCGGGCCTCTGGATACGCAGTATTTT.

This clone is classed as medium-sized. This chain uses TRBV7-9 with TRBJ2-1; D is uncertain. Germline V gene data show CDR1 as SEHNR and CDR2 as FQNEAQ (reference sequence). The CDR3 sequence is 11 residues long. V lost 5 bases and J lost 8, with 7 bases in between. CDR3 protein: CASSLSDEQFF. Written as DNA, the CDR3 is TGTGCCAGCAGCCTTAGTGATGAGCAGTTCTTC.

This clone is medium-sized within its sample. The V gene is TRBV7-9, the J gene TRBJ2-7; unclear D gene. The CDR3 consists of 12 residues. The germline V gene has CDR1 SEHNR and CDR2 FQNEAQ (reference sequence). Trimming cost V 2 bases and J 3 bases, with 5 bases left between them. This chain's CDR3 is CASSLQIYEQYF. As DNA, the CDR3 is TGTGCCAGCAGCTTACAAATCTACGAGCAGTACTTC.

This clone was picked up many times. The chain's CDR3 is CASSPRLQPQHF. CDR3 DNA: TGTGCCAGCAGTCCCCGGTTGCAGCCCCAGCATTTT. The J gene is TRBJ1-5, the V gene TRBV12-3 or TRBV12-4, with D uncertain. Trimming took off 5 bases at V and 7 bases at J, with 9 bases between the two ends. The CDR3 totals 12 residues.

By sample share, this clone is large. The V gene is TRBV20-1, the J gene TRBJ2-7, with D tentatively TRBD2 (5 bases). Germline CDR1 and CDR2: DFQATT and SNEGSKA (reference sequence). The CDR3 runs to 11 residues. V was cut by 7 bases and J by 3 bases, with 10 bases left in between. CDR3 loop: CSGVRGYEQYF. In nucleotides, the CDR3 is TGCAGTGGTGTCCGGGGCTACGAGCAGTACTTC.

By share of the sample, this clone is medium-sized (0.01 to 0.1%). The chain uses TRBV6-1 and TRBJ2-7, with TRBD1 as a possible D gene (5 bases). Germline loops: CDR1 MNHNS, CDR2 SASEGT. The CDR3 length is 12 residues. The V gene lost 7 bases and the J gene lost 10 bases, with 17 bases spanning the gap. The CDR3 reads CASIGRVQDQYF. The CDR3 nucleotides are TGTGCCAGCATCGGCAGGGTTCAAGACCAGTACTTC.

This clone appeared many times. V usage is TRBV5-1 and J usage is TRBJ2-7; D gene uncertain. The CDR3 consists of 14 residues. Per the germline V gene, CDR1 is SGHRS and CDR2 is YFSETQ. The V and J ends lost 0 bases and 2 bases respectively, with 9 bases between them. The CDR3 nucleotides read TGCGCCAGCAGCTTGGCAGGTCAGGCCTACGAGCAGTACTTC. It encodes CASSLAGQAYEQYF.

This clone has at least ten counts. The J gene is TRBJ2-7, the V gene TRBV5-1; D possibly corresponds to TRBD2 (6 bases). V dropped 2 bases and J dropped 4 bases, with 13 bases sitting between them. The length of the CDR3 is 14 residues. Germline CDR1 is SGHRS and CDR2 is YFSETQ. DNA of the CDR3: TGCGCCAGCAGCTTTGGGGCAGGGACTTACGAGCAGTACTTC. Its translation: CASSFGAGTYEQYF.

This clone has ten or more counts. The rearrangement uses TRBV2 and TRBJ2-4, with a possible D match to TRBD2 (6 bases). Trimming cost V 4 bases and J 1 base, with 14 bases left between them. The germline V gene has CDR1 SNHLY and CDR2 FYNNEI. This CDR3 is built from 16 residues. The CDR3 region is CASSVLTGGAKNIQYF. CDR3 coding DNA: TGTGCCAGCAGTGTATTAACTGGGGGGGCCAAAAACATTCAGTACTTC.

This clone is termed medium-sized. The CDR3 sequence: CASSMTSGGRNEQFF. The CDR3, as DNA: TGTGCCAGCAGCATGACTAGCGGGGGGCGCAATGAGCAGTTCTTC. This chain connects TRBV28 to TRBJ2-1; 13 nucleotides align to TRBD2. The CDR3 runs 15 residues. Germline CDR1 reads MDHEN; CDR2 reads SYDVKM. Unmatched junction bases numbered 5, after V lost 6 bases and J lost 6 bases. The variable domain in full, with the rest retrieved from reference TRBV28 and TRBJ2-1, is DVKVTQSSRYLVKRTGEKVFLECVQDMDHENMFWYRQDPGLGLRLIYFSYDVKMKEKGDIPEGYSVSREKKERFSLILESASTNQTSMYLCASSMTSGGRNEQFFGPGTRLTVL.

At least ten counts were recorded for this clone. The chain uses TRBV24-1 and TRBJ2-3; 11 bases are shared with TRBD2. Germline values: CDR1 KGHDR, CDR2 SFDVKD. The CDR3 runs to 17 residues. With 4 bases clipped from V and 3 bases from J, the junction kept 8 bases outside the gene matches. The CDR3 loop is CATSDPRTSGLTDTQYF. Here the CDR3 DNA reads TGTGCCACCAGTGACCCCCGGACTAGCGGGTTGACAGATACGCAGTATTTT.

This clone is medium-sized (0.01 to 0.1%) within its sample. CDR3 in amino acids: CASSSVETGSSYEQYF. The CDR3 DNA is TGTGCCAGCAGCTCCGTAGAGACAGGGTCTTCCTACGAGCAGTACTTC. The chain joins TRBV7-9 to TRBJ2-7; 7 bases align to TRBD1. CDR3 length equals 16 residues. Germline V gene sequence: CDR1 SEHNR, CDR2 FQNEAQ (reference sequence). V shed 4 bases, J shed 1 base, and the junction held 10 bases outside the gene matches.